What follows are 20 T cell receptor beta chains derived from one specimen sequenced in a study of blood T cell repertoires in COVID-19. Only in-frame clones appear in the TCRdb table, and some are missing; sequencing was by immunoSEQ multiplex PCR. The data contain tens of thousands of clones, roughly four fifths of them singletons. Sequencing input: peripheral blood. The receptors originated from a man in his forties with acute or convalescent COVID-19.

This clone appeared a few times. The rearrangement uses TRBV21-1 and TRBJ2-3; the D segment call TRBD1 is taken from the table without a DNA check. TRBV21-1 is a listed pseudogene. The CDR3 contains 15 residues. CDR3 sequence reads: CARANRGRVTDTQYF. As DNA, the CDR3 is TGTGCCAGGGCGAACAGGGGACGTGTCACAGATACGCAGTATTTT.

V and J are TRBV12-5 and TRBJ2-1, with 9 nucleotides matching TRBD2. Germline loops: CDR1 LGHNT, CDR2 FRNRAP. CDR3 length: 15 amino acids. V shed 7 bases, J shed 7 bases, and the junction held 11 bases outside the gene matches. The CDR3 protein is CASAGLRGGGNEQFF. The DNA for the CDR3 is TGTGCTAGTGCTGGCTTGCGGGGGGGCGGTAATGAGCAGTTCTTC.

V is TRBV7-2 and J is TRBJ1-1; D possibly corresponds to TRBD1 (6 bases). The CDR3 extends over 12 amino acids. The germline V gene has CDR1 SGHTA and CDR2 FQGNSA. Between the trimmed V and J ends, which lost 6 bases and 8 bases, there was a span of 13 bases. The chain's CDR3 is CASRGRGSEAFF. Here the CDR3 DNA reads TGTGCCAGCAGGGGGAGGGGGAGCGAAGCTTTCTTT.

The chain uses TRBV5-6 and TRBJ1-2; TRBD1 matches at 8 bases. The CDR3 runs to 16 residues. The V segment lost 1 base and the J segment 4 bases; nucleotides outside the gene matches: 9. CDR1 SGHDT and CDR2 YYEEEE come from the germline V gene. CDR3: CASSLMGTGGGYGYTF. The CDR3 bases are TGTGCCAGCAGCTTGATGGGTACAGGGGGAGGCTATGGCTACACCTTC. Full variable domain (missing parts from reference TRBV5-6 and TRBJ1-2): DAGVTQSPTHLIKTRGQQVTLRCSPKSGHDTVSWYQQALGQGPQFIFQYYEEEERQRGNFPDRFSGHQFPNYSSELNVNALLLGDSALYLCASSLMGTGGGYGYTFGSGTRLTVV.

The chain links TRBV7-9 to TRBJ2-5, with 11 nucleotides matching TRBD2. Germline loops: CDR1 SEHNR, CDR2 FQNEAQ (reference sequence). The CDR3 is made up of 15 amino acids. Unmatched junction bases numbered 5, after V lost 5 bases and J lost 3 bases. CDR3 in DNA: TGTGCCAGCAGCGCCCCGACTAGCGGGAAAGAGACCCAGTACTTC. This codes for CASSAPTSGKETQYF.

The chain uses TRBV5-4 and TRBJ2-7; perhaps TRBD1 as D (5 bases). The CDR3 runs to 14 residues. V was trimmed by 0 bases and J by 2 bases, leaving 9 bases between them. CDR1 and CDR2 from the germline V gene are SGHNT and YYREEE (reference sequence). The DNA for the CDR3 is TGTGCCAGCAGCTTGGACAGGTCACCCTACGAGCAGTACTTC. It yields the protein CASSLDRSPYEQYF. The full variable domain, with the rest looked up from reference TRBV5-4 and TRBJ2-7, is ETGVTQSPTHLIKTRGQQVTLRCSSQSGHNTVSWYQQALGQGPQFIFQYYREEENGRGNFPPRFSGLQFPNYSSELNVNALELDDSALYLCASSLDRSPYEQYFGPGTRLTVT.

The rearrangement links TRBV7-2 to TRBJ2-1; 10 nucleotides match TRBD2. The V gene end was trimmed by 4 bases and the J gene end by 8 bases; junction bases not matched to a gene: 8. Per the germline V gene, CDR1 is SGHTA and CDR2 is FQGNSA. The CDR3 consists of 15 residues. The CDR3: CASSSSGGAVYEQFF. The CDR3 region has the DNA TGTGCCAGCAGCTCCAGCGGGGGGGCCGTATATGAGCAGTTCTTC.

This clone was observed a few times. This chain uses TRBV9 with TRBJ2-2; TRBD1 is a possible D gene (6 bases). CDR3 length: 14 amino acids. The germline CDR1 and CDR2 sequences are SGDLS and YYNGEE. Trimming took 0 bases from V and 5 from J, leaving 8 bases between them. The CDR3 nucleotides read TGTGCCAGCAGCGTAGACCAGGGGACCGGGGAGCTGTTTTTT. The encoded protein is CASSVDQGTGELFF.

The chain combines TRBV7-9 with TRBJ2-6; D unclear. The CDR3 extends over 15 amino acids. The V end was cut by 5 bases, the J end by 2 bases, with 10 bases between. Per the germline V gene, CDR1 is SEHNR and CDR2 is FQNEAQ (reference sequence). CDR3 bases: TGTGCCAGCAGCCAGAGAGCGACTGGGGCCAACGTCCTGACTTTC. Translation gives CASSQRATGANVLTF.

The gene calls are TRBV19 and TRBJ1-4; D call uncertain. The V end was cut by 5 bases, the J end by 0 bases, with 10 bases between. The CDR3 is 15 residues long. Germline lookup yields CDR1 LNHDA and CDR2 SQIVND (reference sequence). The CDR3 DNA reads as TGTGCCAGTAGTCGTACAGTTGCAACTAATGAAAAACTGTTTTTT. Its protein is CASSRTVATNEKLFF.

The CDR3 reads CASRPGQGTYGYTF. CDR3 sequence (DNA): TGTGCCAGCAGACCCGGACAGGGGACCTATGGCTACACCTTC. This sequence joins TRBV7-2 and TRBJ1-2; 9 positions agree with TRBD1. The trim removed 6 bases at V and 4 bases at J, leaving 6 bases unmatched. Germline loops: CDR1 SGHTA, CDR2 FQGNSA. This CDR3 comprises 14 residues.

V gene TRBV7-2 combines with J gene TRBJ2-5; TRBD2 might be the D (7 bases). Germline CDR1 SGHTA, CDR2 FQGNSA. The CDR3 covers 17 residues. V was cut by 1 base and J by 0 bases, with 15 bases left in between. CDR3 sequence: CASSLGLGGEYQETQYF. Here the CDR3 DNA reads TGTGCCAGCAGCTTAGGGTTAGGGGGGGAATACCAAGAGACCCAGTACTTC.

DNA of the CDR3: TGCGCCAGCAGCCAAGATAGTAGGGGCTCCTATGGCTACACCTTC. Protein product: CASSQDSRGSYGYTF. V is TRBV4-3 and J is TRBJ1-2; D perhaps matches TRBD1 (5 bases). Germline CDR1 is LGHNA and CDR2 is YSLEER. V was clipped by 0 bases and J by 4 bases, with 12 bases between them. This CDR3 contains 15 residues.

This clone was detected only a few times. The genes are TRBV18 and TRBJ2-3; 8 positions match TRBD2. CDR1 and CDR2 (germline): KGHSH, LQKENI. The CDR3 runs 15 residues. Trimming cost V 2 bases and J 3 bases; bases outside gene matches: 4. CDR3 sequence (DNA): TGTGCCAGCTCACCAGGGACTAGATCGACAGATACGCAGTATTTT. Translating gives CASSPGTRSTDTQYF.

V is TRBV7-2 and J is TRBJ2-1, with 13 bases aligning to TRBD2. J gave up 7 bases and V 4 bases, and 10 bases lay outside the gene matches. This CDR3 comprises 17 residues. Germline CDR1 and CDR2: SGHTA and FQGNSA. The CDR3 DNA reads TGTGCCAGCAGCTCCCCTTTACTAGCGGGGGGGCGTAATGAGCAGTTCTTC. Translation: CASSSPLLAGGRNEQFF.

The V and J genes are TRBV7-9 and TRBJ1-2, with TRBD1 matching over 8 bases. CDR1 is SEHNR, CDR2 FQNEAQ, per germline (reference sequence). Trimming took 2 bases from V and 2 from J; bases not matched to a gene: 7. The length of the CDR3 is 16 residues. DNA of the CDR3: TGTGCCAGCAGCTTAAGCACAGGGGGAGGAAACTATGGCTACACCTTC. It yields the protein CASSLSTGGGNYGYTF.

The rearrangement joins TRBV27 to TRBJ1-1, with D hard to call. V lost 0 bases, J lost 10 bases, and 15 bases lay in between. CDR3 length equals 14 residues. The germline V gene has CDR1 MNHEY and CDR2 SMNVEV (reference sequence). CDR3 in DNA: TGTGCCAGCAGTTTATCGTATGAGAGGGTTCGAGCTTTCTTT. Encoded protein: CASSLSYERVRAFF.

The genes are TRBV18 and TRBJ1-2; maybe TRBD1 (5 bases). V was pared by 1 base and J by 5 bases, with 8 bases between. The CDR3 spans 13 residues. Per germline, CDR1 KGHSH and CDR2 LQKENI. CDR3 nucleotide sequence: TGTGCCAGCTCACCACAGGGGATGTATGGCTACACCTTC. It is translated as CASSPQGMYGYTF.

The V gene is TRBV19, the J gene TRBJ2-1, with TRBD2 matching 11 bases. V lost 5 bases and J lost 10; bases outside the gene matches: 7. This CDR3 is built from 14 residues. Germline assignment: CDR1 LNHDA and CDR2 SQIVND (reference sequence). The CDR3 DNA reads as TGTGCCAGTAGTTCACTAGCGGGGGTCGGGGAGCAGTTCTTC. It codes for CASSSLAGVGEQFF.

The rearrangement links TRBV11-3 to TRBJ2-2; TRBD1 aligns across 9 bases. The J segment lost 5 bases and the V segment lost 5 bases, leaving 18 bases of the junction unmatched. CDR3 length: 19 amino acids. CDR1 and CDR2 (germline): SGHNT, YENEEA. CDR3 sequence reads: CASSNHPWTGEGETGELFF. In DNA, the CDR3 is TGTGCCAGCAGCAACCACCCCTGGACAGGGGAGGGCGAAACCGGGGAGCTGTTTTTT.